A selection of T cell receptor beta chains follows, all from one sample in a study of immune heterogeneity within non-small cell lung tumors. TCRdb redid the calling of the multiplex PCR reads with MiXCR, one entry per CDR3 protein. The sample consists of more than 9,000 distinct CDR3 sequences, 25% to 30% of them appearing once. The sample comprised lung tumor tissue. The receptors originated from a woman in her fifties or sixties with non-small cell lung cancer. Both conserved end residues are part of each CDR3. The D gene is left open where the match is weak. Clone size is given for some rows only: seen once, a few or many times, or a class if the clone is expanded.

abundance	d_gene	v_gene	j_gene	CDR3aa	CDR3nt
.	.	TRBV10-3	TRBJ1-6	CAISEEGSYNSPLHF	TGTGCCATCAGTGAAGAGGGCTCCTATAATTCACCCCTCCACTTT
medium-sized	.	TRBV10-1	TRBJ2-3	CASGDSTDTQYF	TGCGCCAGTGGGGACAGCACAGATACGCAGTATTTT
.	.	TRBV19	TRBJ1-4	CASKKATNEKLFF	TGTGCCAGTAAGAAGGCAACTAATGAAAAACTGTTTTTT
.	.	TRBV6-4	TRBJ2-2	CASSDTSTGEPFF	TGTGCCAGCAGTGACACTAGCACCGGGGAGCCGTTTTTT
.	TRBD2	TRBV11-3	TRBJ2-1	CASSLDAGRGGEQFF	TGTGCCAGCAGCTTAGACGCCGGGAGGGGAGGTGAGCAGTTCTTC
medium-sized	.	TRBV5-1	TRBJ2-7	CARSSYEQYF	TGCGCCAGGTCCTCCTACGAGCAGTACTTC
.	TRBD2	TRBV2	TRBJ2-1	CASRGGAGGFGEQFF	TGTGCCAGCAGGGGAGGGGCGGGAGGTTTCGGTGAGCAGTTCTTC
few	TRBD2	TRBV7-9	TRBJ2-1	CASSLGAGVVPEQFF	TGTGCCAGCAGCTTAGGAGCGGGAGTCGTTCCTGAGCAGTTCTTC
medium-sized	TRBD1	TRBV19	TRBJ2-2	CATADRGLIGELFF	TGTGCCACTGCGGACAGGGGGCTAATCGGGGAGCTGTTTTTT
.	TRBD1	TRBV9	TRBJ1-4	CASSGRQGGLEEKLFF	TGTGCCAGCAGCGGGAGACAGGGGGGGCTTGAGGAAAAACTGTTTTTT
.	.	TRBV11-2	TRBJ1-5	CASSLSLNQPQHF	TGTGCCAGCAGCTTATCATTAAATCAGCCCCAGCATTTT
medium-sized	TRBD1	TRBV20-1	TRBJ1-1	CSARDRGDMNTEAFF	TGCAGTGCTAGGGACAGGGGGGATATGAACACTGAAGCTTTCTTT
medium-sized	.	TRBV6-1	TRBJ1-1	CASTKNGGGGYTEAFF	TGTGCCAGCACCAAAAACGGGGGGGGCGGGTACACTGAAGCTTTCTTT
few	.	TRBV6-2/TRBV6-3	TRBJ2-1	CASIGHYNEQFF	TGTGCCAGCATAGGGCACTACAATGAGCAGTTCTTC